This T cell receptor (beta chain) was obtained from a study of T cell responses to AZD1222 COVID-19 vaccine. This table comes from immunoSEQ multiplex PCR, and its TCRdb copy is limited to in-frame clones, with some not included. The sample holds some 170,000 clones, 94% seen once. The CDR3 consists of 15 residues. V dropped 4 bases and J dropped 3 bases, with 13 bases sitting between them. The germline CDR1 and CDR2 sequences are LGHDT and YNNKEL (reference sequence). The receptor was derived from an adult who received the AZD1222 COVID-19 vaccine. The source material was peripheral blood, sampled 28 days after the second AZD1222 dose. This chain uses TRBV3-1 (or the pseudogene TRBV3-2) with TRBJ2-1, with D uncertain. CDR3 amino acids: CASSLPLGNYNEQFF. CDR3 DNA: TGTGCCAGCAGCCTTCCCTTAGGAAACTACAATGAGCAGTTCTTC.